The next 19 T cell receptor beta chains were all read from a single sample in a study of T cells expressing NK-cell markers. TCRdb reanalyzed the 5' RACE reads, giving one entry per CDR3 protein sequence and no DNA. The specimen's table records roughly 180,000 distinct CDR3 sequences. Sequenced material: blood T cells: a sorted CD56 or NKG2C T cell subset, CD4+ or CD8+ T cells, or bulk PBMC T cells (not recorded which). All receptors derive from a woman between 18 and 69 years old in good health.

The rearrangement joins TRBV5-1 to TRBJ2-2; the D gene TCRdb calls, TRBD2, cannot be checked with no DNA. The CDR3 contains 18 residues. Germline assignment: CDR1 SGHRS and CDR2 YFSETQ. The CDR3 reads CASSLESSGGLGTGELFF.

The CDR3 protein is CASKLQTANNEQFF. This chain connects TRBV2 to TRBJ2-1; TCRdb proposes TRBD1, but this gene call is untestable without DNA. Germline assignment: CDR1 SNHLY and CDR2 FYNNEI. The CDR3 has 14 amino acids.

The chain uses TRBV7-8 and TRBJ1-2. Germline CDR1 reads SGHVS; CDR2 reads FQNEAQ. This CDR3 region has 15 residues. The CDR3 sequence: CASSLVEDYGYGYTF.

The chain has TRBV20-1 and TRBJ2-5; TCRdb's D call, TRBD1, is unchecked because there is no DNA. The CDR3 sequence is 14 residues long. CDR1 DFQATT and CDR2 SNEGSKA come from the germline V gene (reference sequence). The CDR3 spells CSASRTGRGETQYF.

The chain has TRBV10-3 and TRBJ2-2. CDR1 ENHRY and CDR2 SYGVKD come from the germline V gene. This CDR3 region has 14 residues. The CDR3 protein is CAISETANTGELFF.

This chain connects TRBV11-1 to TRBJ2-1; TCRdb's D call, TRBD1, is unchecked because there is no DNA. This CDR3 is 15 amino acids long. CDR1 is SGHAT and CDR2 is FQDESV in the germline V gene (reference sequence). The CDR3: CASSKTGKGYNEQFF.

V usage is TRBV30 and J usage is TRBJ1-2; TCRdb calls TRBD1, which cannot be checked without DNA. The CDR3 is made up of 15 amino acids. Per the germline V gene, CDR1 is GTSNPN and CDR2 is SVGIG (reference sequence). CDR3 protein: CAWSSIPGGRDGYTF.

The V and J genes are TRBV18 and TRBJ2-1; TCRdb gives TRBD2 as the D gene, but with no DNA this cannot be confirmed. The CDR3 is 15 amino acids. Germline values: CDR1 KGHSH, CDR2 LQKENI. The CDR3 region is CASRPGLGDYNEQFF.

The V call is TRBV4-1, the J call TRBJ2-3; TCRdb proposes TRBD2, but this gene call is untestable without DNA. The germline gives CDR1 MGHRA, CDR2 YSYEKL. The CDR3 is made up of 16 amino acids. The CDR3 sequence is CASSQANRPGADTQYF.

The CDR3 loop is CAISDNRGGSTGELFF. This sequence joins TRBV10-3 and TRBJ2-2; the TCRdb call, TRBD1, lacks DNA for checking. The CDR3 sequence is 16 residues long. Germline assignment: CDR1 ENHRY and CDR2 SYGVKD.

This chain joins TRBV10-3 and TRBJ2-3; the TRBD1 assignment by TCRdb is unverifiable without DNA. Germline V gene data show CDR1 as ENHRY and CDR2 as SYGVKD. The CDR3 length is 14 residues. CDR3 amino acids: CAISDGGLTDTQYF.

The chain is built from TRBV6-1 and TRBJ2-1; TCRdb's D call, TRBD2, is unchecked because there is no DNA. The CDR3 has 16 residues. The V gene's germline CDR1 is MNHNS and CDR2 SASEGT. CDR3 loop: CASIQLAGGGYNEQFF.

The genes are TRBV6-2 or TRBV6-3 and TRBJ2-1; TCRdb's D call, TRBD2, is unchecked because there is no DNA. The CDR3 totals 18 residues. Germline CDR1 is MNHEY and CDR2 is SVGEGT. CDR3 loop: CASTYKGLAGERYNEQFF.

The rearrangement joins TRBV2 to TRBJ1-5. The CDR3 is 15 residues long. In germline, CDR1 is SNHLY, CDR2 FYNNEI. This CDR3 reads CASSRAPRSNQPQHF.

The V call is TRBV18, the J call TRBJ2-7; TCRdb gives TRBD1 as the D gene, but with no DNA this cannot be confirmed. This CDR3 has 14 amino acids. Germline CDR1 is KGHSH and CDR2 is LQKENI. The CDR3 region is CASSETGGAYEQYF.

The rearrangement joins TRBV7-2 to TRBJ1-3; there is no DNA to check the TCRdb D call of TRBD1. CDR3 size: 15 residues. Germline lookup yields CDR1 SGHTA and CDR2 FQGNSA. CDR3 amino acids: CASSLAAGNGNTIYF.

This sequence joins TRBV10-3 and TRBJ1-1; no DNA is available, so the TRBD1 call from TCRdb remains unchecked. The germline V gene has CDR1 ENHRY and CDR2 SYGVKD. This CDR3 spans 14 amino acids. The CDR3 loop is CAITRQGMNTEAFF.

This chain connects TRBV7-9 to TRBJ1-1; no DNA is available, so the TRBD1 call from TCRdb remains unchecked. There are 15 residues in the CDR3. Germline V lookup: CDR1 SEHNR, CDR2 FQNEAQ (reference sequence). The CDR3 loop reads CASSSYRGVGTEAFF.

The CDR3 sequence is CASSSGLAGAQTEAFF. The J gene is TRBJ1-1, the V gene TRBV5-1. The length of the CDR3 is 16 residues. Germline V gene lookup returns CDR1 SGHRS and CDR2 YFSETQ.